These T cell receptor beta chains were read from a single sample in a study of beta chain features in type 1 diabetes. Measured with immunoSEQ multiplex PCR; TCRdb has only the in-frame clones, and not every one. Of about 260,000 clones listed, 55% to 70% are singletons. Sequenced material: naive CD4+ T cells from blood. The receptor set was obtained from a young man in good health. Both conserved end residues are part of each CDR3. D genes are given only for firm matches. Only part of the rows carry a size: once, few, many, or a class if the clone is expanded.

.,.,TRBJ2-1,TRBV6-5,TGTGCCAGCAGCCCCTCAGGTCTTTACAATGAGCAGTTCTTC,CASSPSGLYNEQFF
TRBD2,.,TRBJ2-7,TRBV19,TGTGCCAGTAGTCCCTTTAGCGGGATCGCGTCCTACGAGCAGTACTTC,CASSPFSGIASYEQYF
.,few,TRBJ2-3,TRBV30,TGTGCCTGGAGTGTACGCTTGGGGGCTATAGATACGCAGTATTTT,CAWSVRLGAIDTQYF
.,.,TRBJ2-7,TRBV20-1,TGCAGTGCTACGGAGGGCCACGAGCAGTACTTC,CSATEGHEQYF
.,few,TRBJ2-1,TRBV30,TGTGCCTGGACGTGGGGGGCGAGGTTGGACAATGAGCAGTTCTTC,CAWTWGARLDNEQFF
TRBD2,few,TRBJ2-5,TRBV7-9,TGTGCCAGCAGCTGGAATAGCGGGAGTGGAGAGACCCAGTACTTC,CASSWNSGSGETQYF
.,.,TRBJ2-5,TRBV18,TGTGCCAGCTCACCAAGAGAGGAGACCCAGTACTTC,CASSPREETQYF
.,.,TRBJ2-1,TRBV29-1,TGCAGCGTTGAAGATCTGAGAGGGAGGTCCTACAATGAGCAGTTCTTC,CSVEDLRGRSYNEQFF
.,.,TRBJ2-2,TRBV29-1,TGCGCAGGACAGCGGAACACCGGGGAGCTGTTTTTT,CAGQRNTGELFF
TRBD1,few,TRBJ1-6,TRBV9,TGTGCCAGCAGCACTCAGACAGGGGTGGATTCACCCCTCCACTTT,CASSTQTGVDSPLHF
.,.,TRBJ1-1,TRBV14,TGTGCCAGCAGCCAATACACTGAAGCTTTCTTT,CASSQYTEAFF
TRBD2,.,TRBJ2-7,TRBV11-2,TGTGCCAGCAGCTCCCCTTCTAGCGGGAGCTACGAGCAGTACTTC,CASSSPSSGSYEQYF
.,few,TRBJ2-7,TRBV13,TGTGCCAGCAGCAACGGGTTCTACTCCTACGAGCAGTACTTC,CASSNGFYSYEQYF
.,.,TRBJ1-6,TRBV2,TGTGCCAGCAGGCTAGAGTCACCCCTCCACTTT,CASRLESPLHF
TRBD1,.,TRBJ1-6,TRBV5-1,TGCGCCAGCAGTCCGGGACAGGGGAATTCACCCCTCCACTTT,CASSPGQGNSPLHF
.,.,TRBJ2-4,TRBV5-4,TGTGCCAGCAGTTCCCGGGACTTGGACATTCAGTACTTC,CASSSRDLDIQYF
TRBD1,.,TRBJ2-7,TRBV25-1,TGTGCCAGCAGTGCCCAGGGGGCGGGTGATCGTGGACATTACGAGCAGTACTTC,CASSAQGAGDRGHYEQYF
.,.,TRBJ2-1,TRBV30,TGTGCCTGGATCCGGACTCTAAGCTCCTACAATGAGCAGTTCTTC,CAWIRTLSSYNEQFF
.,once,TRBJ1-5,TRBV29-1,TGCAGCGTTGGGTGGGGAGCTGGCAATCAGCCCCAGCATTTT,CSVGWGAGNQPQHF
TRBD1,.,TRBJ1-2,TRBV29-1,TGCAGCATGACAGGGGGCTATGGCTACACCTTC,CSMTGGYGYTF
.,.,TRBJ1-1,TRBV5-4,TGTGCCAGCAGCGCTGCTCCTGAAGCTTTCTTT,CASSAAPEAFF
.,.,TRBJ2-3,TRBV29-1,TGCAGCGCTAAGACTCTCCCACTCGGGGATACGCAGTATTTT,CSAKTLPLGDTQYF
.,.,TRBJ2-7,TRBV30,TGTGCCTCGAGGGTAAGGATCCTACCCTACGAGCAGTACTTC,CASRVRILPYEQYF
.,.,TRBJ2-5,TRBV5-1,TGCGCCAGCAGCTTATCCGGGTCCCAAGAGACCCAGTACTTC,CASSLSGSQETQYF
.,once,TRBJ2-7,TRBV11-3,TGTGCCAGCAGCTTAGATGGGACCGCGCAGTACTTC,CASSLDGTAQYF
.,.,TRBJ2-3,TRBV29-1,TGCTCCCTGATGGGGCGATACACAGATACGCAGTATTTT,CSLMGRYTDTQYF
.,.,TRBJ1-1,TRBV29-1,TGCAGCGTTGAGGGAACTGGTACTGAAGCTTTCTTT,CSVEGTGTEAFF
.,.,TRBJ1-5,TRBV30,TGTGCCTGGAGTTTGGGGGCCGATCAGCCCCAGCATTTT,CAWSLGADQPQHF
.,few,TRBJ2-3,TRBV29-1,TGCAGCGTTGACGGGCAGGGTGCCCAATATTTT,CSVDGQGAQYF
TRBD1,.,TRBJ2-1,TRBV25-1,TGTGCCAGCAGGACTGGACAGGGAAATGAGCAGTTCTTC,CASRTGQGNEQFF
TRBD1,few,TRBJ1-3,TRBV29-1,TGCAGCGTTCTGAGGGGGCAAGGAAACACCATATATTTT,CSVLRGQGNTIYF
.,.,TRBJ1-5,TRBV29-1,TGCAGCGTTGTAGTGGGCAATCAGCCCCAGCATTTT,CSVVVGNQPQHF
.,few,TRBJ2-3,TRBV13,TGTGCCAGCGGGAGGGATACGCAGTATTTT,CASGRDTQYF
.,.,TRBJ1-5,TRBV28,TGTGCCAGCAGTCCCCCACCGGGGGTAAGGTTTTCCCAGCATTTT,CASSPPPGVRFSQHF
.,.,TRBJ2-3,TRBV15,TGTGCCACCAAGGGGGACACAGATACGCAGTATTTT,CATKGDTDTQYF
TRBD2,.,TRBJ2-7,TRBV27,TGTGCCAGCAGTTTCCGGACTAGCGGGCAGCAGTACTTC,CASSFRTSGQQYF
TRBD1,once,TRBJ1-2,TRBV9,TGTGCCAGCAGCGCCATACACCTGGACAGGGGCTATGGCTACACCTTC,CASSAIHLDRGYGYTF
.,few,TRBJ2-7,TRBV30,TGTGCCTGGAGGAATACAGGGTCCTCCTACGAGCAGTACTTC,CAWRNTGSSYEQYF
.,.,TRBJ1-2,TRBV30,TGTGCCTGGAGTGTTCTTAGGCAGCCCTATGGCTACACCTTC,CAWSVLRQPYGYTF
.,.,TRBJ2-2,TRBV10-3,TGTGCCATCAGCCACAGGACCGGGGAGCTGTTTTTT,CAISHRTGELFF
.,.,TRBJ2-7,TRBV6-5,TGTGCCAGCAGTTACGTGTTGGGAAGCTCCTACGAGCAGTACTTC,CASSYVLGSSYEQYF
.,.,TRBJ2-5,TRBV13,TGTGCCAGCAGCTTAGGGATCCTACAAGAGACCCAGTACTTC,CASSLGILQETQYF
.,.,TRBJ2-7,TRBV29-1,TGCAGCGCCGGGTCCAACGAGCAGTACTTC,CSAGSNEQYF
.,.,TRBJ2-2,TRBV9,TGTGCCAGCAGCGTAGCCATAAACGGGGAGCTGTTTTTT,CASSVAINGELFF
TRBD2,once,TRBJ2-3,TRBV5-1,TGCGCCACCCGCGGGGGGCTCACAGATACGCAGTATTTT,CATRGGLTDTQYF
.,.,TRBJ1-1,TRBV29-1,TGCAGCGCTGGATACAGGGTAACTGAAGCTTTCTTT,CSAGYRVTEAFF
.,.,TRBJ2-7,TRBV25-1,TGTGCCAGCAGTGAATATTACGAGCAGTACTTC,CASSEYYEQYF
.,.,TRBJ1-1,TRBV30,TGTGCCTGGAGTGAGGTTGAAGCTTTCTTT,CAWSEVEAFF
.,few,TRBJ2-7,TRBV4-3,TGCGCCAGCAGCCAGGTATCTAGCGACTACTACGAGCAGTACTTC,CASSQVSSDYYEQYF
.,.,TRBJ2-2,TRBV7-2,TGTGCCAGCAGCTTCGACAGCGGGGGGGAGCTGTTTTTT,CASSFDSGGELFF